Listed here is a single T cell receptor (beta chain). These data belong to a study of blood T cell repertoires in COVID-19. Whole-study context: Researchers got acute and convalescent COVID-19 samples from the United States, Italy and Spain. The analysed material was cDNA or gDNA that came from T cells, B-cell-depleted T cells, or PBMCs.

In the original processing: Quantification of nucleated cells was approximated via reference gene primer amplification. Libraries were prepared by immunoSEQ multiplex PCR; TCRdb keeps only in-frame clonotypes and omits some of them. Clone size and V and J calls were adopted from that table, with D and trimming inferred from the DNA. Among around 45,000 clones, roughly 89% were seen once, and the ten largest hold approximately 12%. This CDR3 spans 16 amino acids. The germline gives CDR1 LGHNA, CDR2 YNFKEQ. V dropped 1 base and J dropped 7 bases, with 20 bases sitting between them. Sequenced sample: peripheral blood. The sequence came from a man aged 80 or over with acute or convalescent COVID-19. The V and J genes are TRBV4-2 and TRBJ2-7; possible D gene TRBD2, 5 bases. CDR3 amino acids: CASSQVLAGGSGEQYF. CDR3 nucleotide sequence: TGTGCCAGCAGCCAAGTACTGGCTGGCGGGTCTGGGGAGCAGTACTTC.